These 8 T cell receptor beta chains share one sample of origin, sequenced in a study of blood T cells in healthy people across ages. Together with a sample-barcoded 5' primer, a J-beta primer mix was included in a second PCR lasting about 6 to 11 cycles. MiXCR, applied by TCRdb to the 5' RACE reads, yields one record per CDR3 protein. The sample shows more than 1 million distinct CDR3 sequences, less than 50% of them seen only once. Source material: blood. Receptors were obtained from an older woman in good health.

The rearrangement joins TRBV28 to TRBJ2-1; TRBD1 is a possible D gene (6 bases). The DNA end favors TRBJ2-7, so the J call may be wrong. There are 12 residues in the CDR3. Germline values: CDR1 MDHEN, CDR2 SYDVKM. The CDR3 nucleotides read TGTGCCAGCGGAAGGGGGATTTACGAGCAGTACTTC. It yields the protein CASGRGIYEQYF.

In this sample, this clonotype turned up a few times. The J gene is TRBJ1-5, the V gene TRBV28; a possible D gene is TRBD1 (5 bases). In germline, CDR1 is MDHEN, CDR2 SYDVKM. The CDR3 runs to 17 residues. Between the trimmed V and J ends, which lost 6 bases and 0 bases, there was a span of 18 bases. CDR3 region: CASRNPYRKYSNQPQHF. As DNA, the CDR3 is TGTGCCAGCAGGAACCCTTACAGGAAATATAGCAATCAGCCCCAGCATTTT.

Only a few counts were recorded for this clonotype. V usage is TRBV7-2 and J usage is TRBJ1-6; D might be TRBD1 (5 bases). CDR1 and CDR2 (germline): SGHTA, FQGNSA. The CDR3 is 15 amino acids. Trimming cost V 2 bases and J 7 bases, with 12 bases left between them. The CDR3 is CASSLIRAQNSPLHF. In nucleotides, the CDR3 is TGTGCCAGCAGCTTAATCAGGGCCCAGAATTCACCCCTCCACTTT.

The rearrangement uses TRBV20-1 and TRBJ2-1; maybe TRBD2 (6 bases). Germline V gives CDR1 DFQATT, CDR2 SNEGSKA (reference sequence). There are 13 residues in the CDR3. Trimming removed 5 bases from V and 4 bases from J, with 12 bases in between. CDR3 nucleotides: TGCAGTGCTCCGGGACTTACTTACAATGAGCAGTTCTTC. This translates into CSAPGLTYNEQFF.

CDR3 in DNA: TGCAGTGCAGGGGGGGGGACAGGACGGCCCCAGGGCTACACCTTC. Its protein product is CSAGGGTGRPQGYTF. The chain has TRBV20-1 and TRBJ1-2; 8 nucleotides match TRBD1. V lost 6 bases and J lost 8; bases outside the gene matches: 17. Germline V CDR1 and CDR2: DFQATT, SNEGSKA (reference sequence). The CDR3 totals 15 residues.

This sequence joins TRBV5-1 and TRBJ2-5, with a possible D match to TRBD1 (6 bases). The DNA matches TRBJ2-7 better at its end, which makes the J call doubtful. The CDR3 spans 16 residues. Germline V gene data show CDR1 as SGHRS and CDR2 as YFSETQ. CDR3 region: CASSLEISDSWGEQYF. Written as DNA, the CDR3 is TGCGCCAGCAGCTTGGAAATCTCGGACAGTTGGGGCGAGCAGTACTTC.

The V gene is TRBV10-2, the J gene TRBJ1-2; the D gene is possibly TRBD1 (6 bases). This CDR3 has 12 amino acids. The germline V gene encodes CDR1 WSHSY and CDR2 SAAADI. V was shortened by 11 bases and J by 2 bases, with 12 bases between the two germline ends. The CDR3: CALYTGNYGYTF. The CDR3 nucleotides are TGCGCCCTCTACACAGGGAACTATGGCTACACCTTC.

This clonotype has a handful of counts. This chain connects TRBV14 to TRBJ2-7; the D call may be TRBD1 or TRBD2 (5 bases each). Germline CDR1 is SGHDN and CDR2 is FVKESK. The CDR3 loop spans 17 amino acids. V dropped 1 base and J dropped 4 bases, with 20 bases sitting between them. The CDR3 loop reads CASSQAEGRRYWYEQYF. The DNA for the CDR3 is TGTGCCAGCAGCCAAGCCGAGGGACGTCGCTATTGGTACGAGCAGTACTTC.